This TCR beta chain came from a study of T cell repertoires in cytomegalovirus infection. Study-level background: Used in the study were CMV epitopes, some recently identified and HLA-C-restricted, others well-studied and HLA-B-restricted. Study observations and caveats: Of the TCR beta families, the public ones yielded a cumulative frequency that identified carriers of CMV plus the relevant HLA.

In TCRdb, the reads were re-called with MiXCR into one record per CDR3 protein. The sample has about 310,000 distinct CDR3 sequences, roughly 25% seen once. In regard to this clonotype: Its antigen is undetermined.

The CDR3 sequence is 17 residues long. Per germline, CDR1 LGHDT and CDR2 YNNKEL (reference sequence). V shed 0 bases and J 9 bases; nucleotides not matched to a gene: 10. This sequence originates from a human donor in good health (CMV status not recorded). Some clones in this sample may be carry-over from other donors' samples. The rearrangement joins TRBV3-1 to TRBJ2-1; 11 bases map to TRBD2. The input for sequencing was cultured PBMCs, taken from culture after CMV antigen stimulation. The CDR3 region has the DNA TGTGCCAGCAGCCAAGAGTGGGTAGCGGGAGGGCCAAGTGAGCAGTTCTTC. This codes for CASSQEWVAGGPSEQFF.